This TCR beta chain was identified in a study of CD8+CD57+ T cells in acquired aplastic anemia. Genomic DNA served as template for TCR beta VDJ and CDR3 profiling. TCRdb used MiXCR to reprocess the reads, holding one entry per CDR3 protein. The data contain roughly 240,000 distinct CDR3 sequences, approximately 45% of them singletons. Patients chosen for sequencing had CD8+CD57+ cells that had expanded, as shown by flow cytometry. Trimming removed 6 bases from V and 5 bases from J, with 14 bases in between. Germline V CDR1 and CDR2: SNHLY, FYNNEI. This CDR3 spans 13 amino acids. Sequencing was performed on sorted CD4+, CD8+, or CD8+CD57+ T cells (not recorded which) from PBMCs. The receptor was derived from a human donor with aplastic anemia. The chain uses TRBV2 and TRBJ2-7; D may be TRBD2 (6 bases). DNA for the CDR3: TGTGCCAGCAGGGAGGGGACGCCCGACGAGCAGTACTTC. It codes for CASREGTPDEQYF.